The 29 T cell receptor beta chains reported below all come from one sample, sequenced in a study of OX40 agonist ivuxolimab in advanced cancers. Sequenced by immunoSEQ multiplex PCR; TCRdb stores in-frame clones only, minus some. This sample yields tens of thousands of clones, of which just under 95% are seen a single time; 13% to 15% belongs to the top ten. The specimen was CD4+ or CD8+ T cells sorted from blood, collected in a trial of the OX40 agonist ivuxolimab. The receptors were gathered from an adult with an advanced solid tumor such as melanoma, head and neck, liver or kidney cancer.

This clone was found once. The rearrangement links TRBV6-5 to TRBJ1-4; 7 bases are shared with TRBD1. This CDR3 is 16 amino acids long. Unmatched junction bases numbered 7, after V lost 2 bases and J lost 4 bases. Germline V gene lookup returns CDR1 MNHEY and CDR2 SVGAGI. DNA for the CDR3: TGTGCCAGCAGTTACGGATCGACAGGGATTAATGAAAAACTGTTTTTT. Encoded protein: CASSYGSTGINEKLFF.

V usage is TRBV4-1 and J usage is TRBJ2-7; D is unclear. V lost 0 bases and J lost 0, with 21 bases in between. The CDR3 extends over 19 amino acids. Per the germline V gene, CDR1 is MGHRA and CDR2 is YSYEKL. For the CDR3, the DNA is TGCGCCAGCAGCCAAGATGCCAAGCCCCGCGTGGCCAGCTCCTACGAGCAGTACTTC. Translated: CASSQDAKPRVASSYEQYF.

The genes are TRBV5-5 and TRBJ1-3, with D hard to call. Trimming took 1 base from V and 0 from J, leaving 8 bases between them. Looked up from germline, CDR1 is SGHKS and CDR2 is YYEKEE (reference sequence). The CDR3 is 15 residues long. The CDR3 DNA follows: TGTGCCAGCAGCTTGCCAGAGATCTCTGGAAACACCATATATTTT. Protein sequence: CASSLPEISGNTIYF.

This chain joins TRBV27 and TRBJ2-7, with 9 bases matching TRBD1. This CDR3 has 15 amino acids. The J segment lost 2 bases and the V segment lost 4 bases, leaving 6 bases of the junction unmatched. Germline V gene lookup returns CDR1 MNHEY and CDR2 SMNVEV (reference sequence). This CDR3 is CASSYGQGLTYEQYF. Written as DNA, the CDR3 is TGTGCCAGCAGTTATGGACAGGGGTTAACCTACGAGCAGTACTTC.

The count of this clone is one. V is TRBV15 and J is TRBJ2-7; a possible D gene is TRBD2 (5 bases). V was shortened by 3 bases and J by 2 bases, with 8 bases between the two germline ends. The germline CDR1 and CDR2 sequences are LNHNV and YYDKDF (reference sequence). There are 13 residues in the CDR3. CDR3 in DNA: TGTGCCACCAGCAGCGGGGTTCCCTACGAGCAGTACTTC. This gives the protein CATSSGVPYEQYF.

The CDR3 region is CASSVEGVNTEAFF. In nucleotides, the CDR3 is TGTGCCAGCAGCGTCGAAGGGGTGAACACTGAAGCTTTCTTT. The chain recombines TRBV9 with TRBJ1-1, with a tentative D call TRBD1 (5 bases). The germline V gene has CDR1 SGDLS and CDR2 YYNGEE. This CDR3 has 14 amino acids. V lost 2 bases and J 0 bases, leaving 8 bases between the germline ends. Looking up the rest from reference TRBV9 and TRBJ1-1 gives the full variable domain: DSGVTQTPKHLITATGQRVTLRCSPRSGDLSVYWYQQSLDQGLQFLIQYYNGEERAKGNILERFSAQQFPDLHSELNLSSLELGDSALYFCASSVEGVNTEAFFGQGTRLTVV.

The chain carries TRBV5-1 and TRBJ2-1; 8 positions match TRBD2. J lost 8 bases, V lost 3 bases, and 10 bases had no gene match. CDR1 is SGHRS, CDR2 YFSETQ, per germline. The CDR3 extends over 15 amino acids. The CDR3 spells CASSSGTSRGDEQFF. The CDR3 DNA reads as TGCGCCAGCAGCTCCGGGACTAGTCGGGGGGATGAGCAGTTCTTC.

This chain links TRBV4-3 with TRBJ2-1; 7 nucleotides align to TRBD1. This CDR3 comprises 15 residues. CDR1 LGHNA and CDR2 YSLEER come from the germline V gene. Trimming took 0 bases from V and 6 from J; bases not matched to a gene: 5. CDR3 residues: CASSQEQGTFNEQFF. In DNA, the CDR3 is TGCGCCAGCAGCCAAGAACAGGGGACCTTCAATGAGCAGTTCTTC.

The J gene is TRBJ2-5, the V gene TRBV18; a possible D gene is TRBD1 (6 bases). The CDR3 loop spans 14 amino acids. Germline V gene lookup returns CDR1 KGHSH and CDR2 LQKENI. Trimming took 6 bases from V and 2 from J, leaving 13 bases between them. CDR3 bases: TGTGCCAGCTCCCTAGGACAGCATCAAGAGACCCAGTACTTC. Residues: CASSLGQHQETQYF.

J is TRBJ2-3 and V is TRBV7-9; no firm D call. The V gene lost 1 base and the J gene lost 2 bases, with 10 bases spanning the gap. The CDR3 is 15 residues long. Germline V gene lookup returns CDR1 SEHNR and CDR2 FQNEAQ (reference sequence). CDR3 nucleotide sequence: TGTGCCAGCAGCTTAGTGACGCAATCCACAGATACGCAGTATTTT. Protein: CASSLVTQSTDTQYF.

The chain is built from TRBV30 and TRBJ2-7; D could derive from TRBD1 or TRBD2 (5 bases each). V dropped 3 bases and J dropped 0 bases, with 15 bases sitting between them. CDR3 length: 15 residues. Germline CDR1 and CDR2: GTSNPN and SVGIG (reference sequence). As DNA, the CDR3 is TGTGCCTGGAGCCGGGACGGAAACCCCTCCTACGAGCAGTACTTC. Its protein product is CAWSRDGNPSYEQYF.

This sequence joins TRBV6-5 and TRBJ2-7, with D possibly TRBD2 on 5 matching bases. V was clipped by 5 bases and J by 7 bases, with 18 bases between them. The CDR3 extends over 14 amino acids. Germline CDR1 MNHEY, CDR2 SVGAGI. CDR3 DNA sequence: TGTGCCAGCAGTGAGGGTGGAGCGCTACGAGAGCAGTACTTC. Encoded protein: CASSEGGALREQYF.

The chain has TRBV29-1 and TRBJ1-2; unclear D gene. Trimming took off 3 bases at V and 3 bases at J, with 8 bases between the two ends. The CDR3 contains 12 residues. CDR1 SQVTM and CDR2 ANQGSEA come from the germline V gene. This chain's CDR3 is CSVEGMDYGYTF. CDR3 nucleotide sequence: TGCAGCGTTGAGGGGATGGACTATGGCTACACCTTC.

V gene TRBV4-3 combines with J gene TRBJ2-2, with a tentative D call TRBD2 (6 bases). Germline values: CDR1 LGHNA, CDR2 YSLEER. V lost 4 bases and J 5 bases, leaving 14 bases between the germline ends. The CDR3 is made up of 15 amino acids. This CDR3 is CASSLTIRGTGELFF. DNA for the CDR3: TGCGCCAGCAGCCTTACGATACGGGGGACCGGGGAGCTGTTTTTT.

The rearrangement links TRBV7-9 to TRBJ1-1; unclear D gene. This CDR3 has 12 residues. V was clipped by 3 bases and J by 3 bases, with 5 bases between them. The germline CDR1 and CDR2 sequences are SEHNR and FQNEAQ (reference sequence). Here the CDR3 reads CASSFGDTEAFF. The CDR3 coding sequence is TGTGCCAGCAGCTTTGGGGACACTGAAGCTTTCTTT.

The chain recombines TRBV5-6 with TRBJ2-7; 10 positions agree with TRBD2. Trimming cost V 3 bases and J 3 bases; bases outside gene matches: 9. The germline V gene has CDR1 SGHDT and CDR2 YYEEEE. This CDR3 is built from 16 residues. CDR3 region: CASSWMTSGSNYEQYF. The CDR3, as DNA: TGTGCCAGCAGCTGGATGACTAGCGGGTCGAACTACGAGCAGTACTTC.

The CDR3 protein is CATSRDPSEETQYF. The CDR3 nucleotides read TGTGCCACCAGCAGAGATCCCAGTGAAGAGACCCAGTACTTC. V usage is TRBV15 and J usage is TRBJ2-5; D gene ambiguous. V lost 0 bases to trimming and J lost 3 bases, with 8 bases between them. Germline CDR1 and CDR2: LNHNV and YYDKDF (reference sequence). The CDR3 contains 14 residues.

This chain links TRBV6-6 with TRBJ2-7; TRBD1 matches at 8 bases. Germline V gene data show CDR1 as MNHNY and CDR2 as SVGAGI (reference sequence). V was pared by 6 bases and J by 7 bases, with 8 bases of the junction left unmatched. This CDR3 region has 13 residues. The CDR3 DNA is TGTGCCAGCAGCTGGACAGGGACGGAAGAGCAGTACTTC. This translates into CASSWTGTEEQYF.

The table lists this clone with a count of one. The chain joins TRBV30 to TRBJ2-3; no clear D gene. Trimming stripped 3 bases from V and 6 bases from J, with 7 bases between. The V gene's germline CDR1 is GTSNPN and CDR2 SVGIG (reference sequence). This CDR3 comprises 11 residues. CDR3 sequence: CAWSGRDTQYF. The CDR3 DNA follows: TGTGCCTGGAGCGGACGGGATACGCAGTATTTT.

As regards this clone: Other DNA sequences from this sample encode an identical CDR3 as well. V gene TRBV7-2 combines with J gene TRBJ2-2; TRBD2 agrees at 14 bases. Germline V gene data show CDR1 as SGHTA and CDR2 as FQGNSA. This CDR3 comprises 18 residues. Germline trimming cut 5 bases from V and 5 bases from J; bases unmatched to any gene: 10. CDR3 loop: CASSTGLAGGGNTGELFF. The DNA of the CDR3 is TGTGCCAGCAGCACCGGACTAGCGGGAGGAGGGAATACCGGGGAGCTGTTTTTT.

V and J are TRBV5-4 and TRBJ2-5; maybe TRBD2 (6 bases). V was clipped by 0 bases and J by 5 bases, with 14 bases between them. CDR1 is SGHNT and CDR2 is YYREEE in the germline V gene (reference sequence). This CDR3 contains 15 residues. CDR3 bases: TGTGCCAGCAGCTTGGCGGGGGACCGTGAGGAGACCCAGTACTTC. It encodes CASSLAGDREETQYF.

This chain connects TRBV14 to TRBJ2-4, with unresolved D. CDR3 length: 15 amino acids. Trimming removed 2 bases from V and 7 bases from J, with 15 bases in between. Germline CDR1 and CDR2: SGHDN and FVKESK. As DNA, the CDR3 is TGTGCCAGCAGCCAAACTGGCTCCAGGCAGAACATTCAGTACTTC. It specifies CASSQTGSRQNIQYF.

A single count supports this clone. The chain uses TRBV7-9 and TRBJ1-1, with D possibly matching TRBD1 (6 bases). From germline, CDR1 is SEHNR and CDR2 FQNEAQ (reference sequence). The CDR3 extends over 15 amino acids. V was clipped by 3 bases and J by 1 base, with 12 bases between them. CDR3 sequence reads: CASSLLGGGNTEAFF. The CDR3 nucleotides read TGTGCCAGCAGCTTGTTGGGGGGCGGGAACACTGAAGCTTTCTTT.

V gene TRBV6-5 combines with J gene TRBJ2-5; 13 bases are shared with TRBD2. CDR3 length: 16 residues. V dropped 2 bases and J dropped 3; count of bases not matched to a gene: 3. The V gene's germline CDR1 is MNHEY and CDR2 SVGAGI. Here the CDR3 DNA reads TGTGCCAGCAGTTACGAAGGGACTAGCGGGAAAGAGACCCAGTACTTC. It is translated as CASSYEGTSGKETQYF.

This rearrangement joins TRBV5-1 to TRBJ2-7; D unresolved. Germline loops: CDR1 SGHRS, CDR2 YFSETQ. This CDR3 is 15 amino acids long. V was pared by 0 bases and J by 6 bases, with 16 bases between. The CDR3 region has the DNA TGCGCCAGCAGCTTGGTGTTCGCAGGTGCGGTCGAGCAGTACTTC. It yields the protein CASSLVFAGAVEQYF.

The V call is TRBV7-2, the J call TRBJ2-1; TRBD2 matches at 13 bases. J lost 10 bases, V lost 5 bases, and 5 bases had no gene match. Looked up from germline, CDR1 is SGHTA and CDR2 is FQGNSA. This CDR3 has 14 residues. The CDR3, as DNA: TGTGCCAGCAGCGACAAACTAGCGGGAGGGGAGCAGTTCTTC. Translating it yields CASSDKLAGGEQFF.

The CDR3 DNA reads as TGTGCCAGTAGTATTGGACAGGCCTACGAGCAGTACTTC. Translated, it gives CASSIGQAYEQYF. The chain links TRBV19 to TRBJ2-7; 7 positions agree with TRBD1. The J segment lost 2 bases and the V segment lost 3 bases, leaving 1 base of the junction unmatched. The germline gives CDR1 LNHDA, CDR2 SQIVND (reference sequence). The CDR3 totals 13 residues. Drawing the rest from reference TRBV19 and TRBJ2-7, the complete variable domain is DGGITQSPKYLFRKEGQNVTLSCEQNLNHDAMYWYRQDPGQGLRLIYYSQIVNDFQKGDIAEGYSVSREKKESFPLTVTSAQKNPTAFYLCASSIGQAYEQYFGPGTRLTVT.

This clone was picked up one time. One junction end disagrees with the germline gene, perhaps due to a read error. The V gene is TRBV10-1, the J gene TRBJ2-1, with a weak D call TRBD2 (5 bases). The CDR3 loop spans 12 amino acids. CDR1 WNHNN and CDR2 SYGVQD come from the germline V gene (reference sequence). For the CDR3, the DNA is TGCGCCAACAGTGAAGGGAGCAATGAGCAGTTCTTC. Translated: CANSEGSNEQFF.

The chain recombines TRBV19 with TRBJ1-6; TRBD1 is a possible D gene (5 bases). Germline V gives CDR1 LNHDA, CDR2 SQIVND (reference sequence). The CDR3 totals 17 residues. Deletions cut 4 bases from V and 0 bases from J, with 13 bases between. In nucleotides, the CDR3 is TGTGCCAGTAGTACCGGGGACTCCAGCTCCTATAATTCACCCCTCCACTTT. Its protein is CASSTGDSSSYNSPLHF.